A single sample is the source of the 5 T cell receptor beta chains below, sequenced in a study of cytomegalovirus exposure and HLA in healthy donors. The primer mix had 60 Vbeta and 13 Jbeta primers. Assay used: immunoSEQ multiplex PCR; TCRdb lists only in-frame clones, some missing. The sample has over 100,000 clones. The specimen was PBMCs. The receptor set was obtained from a man between 40 and 49 years old in good health and CMV-seropositive.

V gene TRBV5-5 combines with J gene TRBJ2-3; tentatively, D is TRBD1 (5 bases). The CDR3 has 15 residues. Between the trimmed V and J ends, which lost 1 base and 0 bases, there was a span of 9 bases. The germline CDR1 and CDR2 sequences are SGHKS and YYEKEE (reference sequence). CDR3 region: CASSLWTRSTDTQYF. Written as DNA, the CDR3 is TGTGCCAGCAGCTTGTGGACAAGAAGCACAGATACGCAGTATTTT.

The chain uses TRBV15 and TRBJ2-3; 7 bases are shared with TRBD2. V was pared by 1 base and J by 2 bases, with 12 bases of the junction left unmatched. This CDR3 contains 18 residues. CDR1 is LNHNV, CDR2 YYDKDF, per germline (reference sequence). CDR3 in amino acids: CATSRAHGLAAITDTQYF. CDR3 DNA sequence: TGTGCCACCAGCAGAGCCCACGGGCTAGCGGCAATCACAGATACGCAGTATTTT.

The chain recombines TRBV5-5 with TRBJ1-2; no definite D call. The CDR3 has 11 amino acids. Trimming removed 3 bases from V and 8 bases from J, with 8 bases in between. Looked up from germline, CDR1 is SGHKS and CDR2 is YYEKEE (reference sequence). This chain's CDR3 is CASSSHEGYTF. Here the CDR3 DNA reads TGTGCCAGCAGCTCTCACGAGGGCTACACCTTC.

This chain uses TRBV9 with TRBJ2-6; D is perhaps TRBD1 (5 bases). Germline V gene lookup returns CDR1 SGDLS and CDR2 YYNGEE. V dropped 2 bases and J dropped 0 bases, with 15 bases sitting between them. CDR3 length equals 18 residues. The CDR3 nucleotides read TGTGCCAGCAGCGTGAGTGGGGCATTCCTCTCTGGGGCCAACGTCCTGACTTTC. Amino acid sequence: CASSVSGAFLSGANVLTF.

The chain is built from TRBV28 and TRBJ2-7; 8 nucleotides align to TRBD1. Germline values: CDR1 MDHEN, CDR2 SYDVKM. The CDR3 has 12 amino acids. V shed 8 bases and J 8 bases; nucleotides not matched to a gene: 8. As DNA, the CDR3 is TGTGCCAGCTGCTCCGGGGACAGGAAGCAGTACTTC. It yields the protein CASCSGDRKQYF.